These T cell receptor beta chains were read from a single sample in a study of blood T cell repertoires in COVID-19. The data were produced by immunoSEQ multiplex PCR, yet TCRdb's version contains in-frame clones alone and is incomplete. The table lists about 140,000 clones, 70% to 80% of them singletons. Specimen: peripheral blood. All receptors derive from a man in his sixties with acute or convalescent COVID-19. CDR3s include the opening cysteine and the closing phenylalanine or tryptophan. The order of the fields is V gene, D gene, clone size, J gene, CDR3 DNA, CDR3 protein. A D gene is named only where the DNA matches it firmly. Not every row has a clone size; where given, it reads once, few, many or a size class.

V gene: TRBV7-9
D gene: .
clone size: .
J gene: TRBJ2-7
CDR3 DNA: TGTGCCAGCAGCTTAGGCTGGCAGTTCGAGCAGTACTTC
CDR3 protein: CASSLGWQFEQYF

V gene: TRBV28
D gene: .
clone size: .
J gene: TRBJ2-3
CDR3 DNA: TGTGCCAGCAGGCTATCGAAGAGCACAGATACGCAGTATTTT
CDR3 protein: CASRLSKSTDTQYF

V gene: TRBV6-6
D gene: TRBD1
clone size: .
J gene: TRBJ1-6
CDR3 DNA: TGTGCCAGCAGTTACTCGGCGGGACAGGGAAGTTCACCCCTCCACTTT
CDR3 protein: CASSYSAGQGSSPLHF

V gene: TRBV5-6
D gene: .
clone size: .
J gene: TRBJ2-7
CDR3 DNA: TGTGCCAGCAGCCCGCGATATAACTACGAGCAGTACTTC
CDR3 protein: CASSPRYNYEQYF

V gene: TRBV7-2
D gene: TRBD1
clone size: .
J gene: TRBJ1-4
CDR3 DNA: TGTGCCAGCAGCCCCCGACAGGGGACTGAAAAACTGTTTTTT
CDR3 protein: CASSPRQGTEKLFF

V gene: TRBV2
D gene: TRBD1
clone size: .
J gene: TRBJ2-1
CDR3 DNA: TGTGCCAGCTGTAGAGAGTCAGGGACAGGGAACAATGAGCAGTTCTTC
CDR3 protein: CASCRESGTGNNEQFF

V gene: TRBV18
D gene: .
clone size: few
J gene: TRBJ1-3
CDR3 DNA: TGTGCCAGCTCACCAGGGTCGCCGGGCGGGGGAAACACCATATATTTT
CDR3 protein: CASSPGSPGGGNTIYF

V gene: TRBV28
D gene: .
clone size: once
J gene: TRBJ1-4
CDR3 DNA: TGTGCCAGCAGTTTTGCGGTAGAAAAACTGTTTTTT
CDR3 protein: CASSFAVEKLFF

V gene: TRBV2
D gene: .
clone size: .
J gene: TRBJ1-4
CDR3 DNA: TGTGCCAGCAGTGGCCGGAGGGAGGAAAAACTGTTTTTT
CDR3 protein: CASSGRREEKLFF

V gene: TRBV6-5
D gene: .
clone size: .
J gene: TRBJ1-1
CDR3 DNA: TGTGCCAGCATTAACAGCATGAACACTGAAGCTTTCTTT
CDR3 protein: CASINSMNTEAFF

V gene: TRBV6-5
D gene: TRBD1
clone size: .
J gene: TRBJ2-3
CDR3 DNA: TGTGCCAGCAGCTCCGGGACAGGCCGAACAGATACGCAGTATTTT
CDR3 protein: CASSSGTGRTDTQYF

V gene: TRBV6-6
D gene: TRBD1
clone size: .
J gene: TRBJ2-1
CDR3 DNA: TGTGCCAGCAAGAGGAGGACGGGACAGGGTGAGCAGTTCTTC
CDR3 protein: CASKRRTGQGEQFF

V gene: TRBV5-6
D gene: TRBD2
clone size: .
J gene: TRBJ2-3
CDR3 DNA: TGTGCCAGCAGCTTGGGGACTAGCGGGAGTGGGGATACGCAGTATTTT
CDR3 protein: CASSLGTSGSGDTQYF

V gene: TRBV4-3
D gene: .
clone size: once
J gene: TRBJ1-3
CDR3 DNA: TGCGCCAGCAGCCGCGGGAGGGATCCTGGAAACACCATATATTTT
CDR3 protein: CASSRGRDPGNTIYF

V gene: TRBV28
D gene: .
clone size: .
J gene: TRBJ2-7
CDR3 DNA: TGTGCCAGCAGACGGTCAGGGTACGAGCAGTACTTC
CDR3 protein: CASRRSGYEQYF

V gene: TRBV28
D gene: .
clone size: .
J gene: TRBJ2-1
CDR3 DNA: TGTGCCAGCAGTTCCCCAGACAGGACCTCTCAGTTCTTC
CDR3 protein: CASSSPDRTSQFF

V gene: TRBV7-9
D gene: .
clone size: .
J gene: TRBJ2-5
CDR3 DNA: TGTGCCAGCAGCCCCGGGTCTAGGGGGTCAGGTGGAGAGACCCAGTACTTC
CDR3 protein: CASSPGSRGSGGETQYF

V gene: TRBV7-6
D gene: TRBD1
clone size: .
J gene: TRBJ2-7
CDR3 DNA: TGTGCCAGCAGCCCAGACTCGGGACAGGGTTACGAGCAGTACTTC
CDR3 protein: CASSPDSGQGYEQYF

V gene: TRBV9
D gene: .
clone size: .
J gene: TRBJ1-2
CDR3 DNA: TGTGCCAGCAGCGACACCGGGTCCCAAGGCTATGGCTACACCTTC
CDR3 protein: CASSDTGSQGYGYTF

V gene: TRBV4-3
D gene: .
clone size: .
J gene: TRBJ2-5
CDR3 DNA: TGCGCCAGCAGCCAAGAAAGAAAGGCGGGACCCCAAGAGACCCAGTACTTC
CDR3 protein: CASSQERKAGPQETQYF

V gene: TRBV2
D gene: TRBD1
clone size: .
J gene: TRBJ1-1
CDR3 DNA: TGTGCCAGCAGTTCCGGGACAGGTAGCGATAGGAGTGAAGCTTTCTTT
CDR3 protein: CASSSGTGSDRSEAFF

V gene: TRBV6-5
D gene: .
clone size: .
J gene: TRBJ2-1
CDR3 DNA: TGTGCCAGCAATCCTAGGAGGGGGCATAATGAGCAGTTCTTC
CDR3 protein: CASNPRRGHNEQFF

V gene: TRBV6-2/TRBV6-3
D gene: .
clone size: large
J gene: TRBJ2-7
CDR3 DNA: TGTGCCAGCAGTTACCGTGAGGGGGAGGGCTACGAGCAGTACTTC
CDR3 protein: CASSYREGEGYEQYF

V gene: TRBV29-1
D gene: .
clone size: .
J gene: TRBJ1-1
CDR3 DNA: TGCAGCGTTGGATACAGGACGAACACTGAAGCTTTCTTT
CDR3 protein: CSVGYRTNTEAFF

V gene: TRBV28
D gene: .
clone size: .
J gene: TRBJ1-5
CDR3 DNA: TGTGCCAGCAATCAGGGTCATCAGCCCCAGCATTTT
CDR3 protein: CASNQGHQPQHF

V gene: TRBV6-1
D gene: .
clone size: .
J gene: TRBJ1-1
CDR3 DNA: TGTGCCAGCAGTGAAGCTCCTCAATCAGGGGCTTTCTTT
CDR3 protein: CASSEAPQSGAFF

V gene: TRBV30
D gene: .
clone size: .
J gene: TRBJ2-5
CDR3 DNA: TGTGCCTGGAGTGTAATTGTCAGAGAGACCCAGTACTTC
CDR3 protein: CAWSVIVRETQYF

V gene: TRBV30
D gene: .
clone size: .
J gene: TRBJ1-4
CDR3 DNA: TGTGCCTGGAGCAGTGATGAAAAACTGTTTTTT
CDR3 protein: CAWSSDEKLFF